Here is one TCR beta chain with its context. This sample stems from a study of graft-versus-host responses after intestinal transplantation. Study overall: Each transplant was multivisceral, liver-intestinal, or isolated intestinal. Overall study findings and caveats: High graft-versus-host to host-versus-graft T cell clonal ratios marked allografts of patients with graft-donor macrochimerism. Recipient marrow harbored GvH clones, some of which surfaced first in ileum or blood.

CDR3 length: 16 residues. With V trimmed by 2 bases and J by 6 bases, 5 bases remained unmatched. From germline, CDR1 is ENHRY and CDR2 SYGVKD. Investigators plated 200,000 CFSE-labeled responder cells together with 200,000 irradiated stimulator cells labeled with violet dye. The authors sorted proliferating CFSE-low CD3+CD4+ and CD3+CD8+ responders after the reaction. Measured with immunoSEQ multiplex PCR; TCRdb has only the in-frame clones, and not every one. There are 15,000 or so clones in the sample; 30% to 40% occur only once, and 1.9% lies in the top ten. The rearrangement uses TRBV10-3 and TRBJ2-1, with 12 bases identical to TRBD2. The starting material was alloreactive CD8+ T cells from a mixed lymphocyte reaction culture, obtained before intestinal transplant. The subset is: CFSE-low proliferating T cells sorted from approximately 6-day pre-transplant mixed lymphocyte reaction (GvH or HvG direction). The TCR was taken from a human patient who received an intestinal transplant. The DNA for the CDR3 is TGTGCCATCAGTGAGGCTAGCGGGGGGGCCGTCAATGAGCAGTTCTTC. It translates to CAISEASGGAVNEQFF.